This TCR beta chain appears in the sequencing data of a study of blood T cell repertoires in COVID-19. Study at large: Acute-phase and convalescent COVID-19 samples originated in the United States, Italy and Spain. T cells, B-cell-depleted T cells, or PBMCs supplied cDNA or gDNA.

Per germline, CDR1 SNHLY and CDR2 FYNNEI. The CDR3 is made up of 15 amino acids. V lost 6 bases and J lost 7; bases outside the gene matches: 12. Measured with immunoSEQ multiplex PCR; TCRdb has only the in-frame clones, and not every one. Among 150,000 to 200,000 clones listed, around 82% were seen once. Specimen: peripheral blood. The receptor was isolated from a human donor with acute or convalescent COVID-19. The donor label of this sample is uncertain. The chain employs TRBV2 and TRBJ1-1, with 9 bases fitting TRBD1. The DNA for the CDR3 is TGTGCCAGCAGCGGACAGGGGAAGCGTAGGATTGAAGCTTTCTTT. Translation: CASSGQGKRRIEAFF. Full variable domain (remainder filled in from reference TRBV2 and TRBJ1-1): EPEVTQTPSHQVTQMGQEVILRCVPISNHLYFYWYRQILGQKVEFLVSFYNNEISEKSEIFDDQFSVERPDGSNFTLKIRSTKLEDSAMYFCASSGQGKRRIEAFFGQGTRLTVV.